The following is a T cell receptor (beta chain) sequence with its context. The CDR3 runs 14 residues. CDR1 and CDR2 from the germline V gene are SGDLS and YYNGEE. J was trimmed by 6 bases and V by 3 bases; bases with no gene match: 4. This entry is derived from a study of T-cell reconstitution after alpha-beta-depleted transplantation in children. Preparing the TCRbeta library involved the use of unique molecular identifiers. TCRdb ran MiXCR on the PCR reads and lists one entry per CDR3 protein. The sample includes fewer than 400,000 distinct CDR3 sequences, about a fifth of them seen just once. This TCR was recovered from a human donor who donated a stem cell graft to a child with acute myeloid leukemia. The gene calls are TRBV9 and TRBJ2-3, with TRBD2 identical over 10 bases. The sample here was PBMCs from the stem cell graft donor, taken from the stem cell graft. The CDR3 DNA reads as TGTGCCAGCAGCGCAGCGGGAGGGCCGGATACGCAGTATTTT. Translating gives CASSAAGGPDTQYF.